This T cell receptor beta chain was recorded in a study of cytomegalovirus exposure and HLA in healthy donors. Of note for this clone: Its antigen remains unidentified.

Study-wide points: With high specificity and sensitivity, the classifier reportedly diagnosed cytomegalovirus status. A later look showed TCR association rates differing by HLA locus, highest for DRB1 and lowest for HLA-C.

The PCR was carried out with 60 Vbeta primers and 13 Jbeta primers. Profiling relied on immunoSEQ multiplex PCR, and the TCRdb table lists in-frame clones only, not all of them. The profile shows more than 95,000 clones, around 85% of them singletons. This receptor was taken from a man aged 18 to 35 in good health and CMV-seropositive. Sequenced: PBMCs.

The chain's CDR3 is CSGSHRDFEAFF. CDR3 nucleotide sequence: TGCAGCGGATCGCACAGGGATTTTGAAGCTTTCTTT. The chain couples TRBV29-1 to TRBJ1-1, with D perhaps matching TRBD1 (6 bases). Per germline, CDR1 SQVTM and CDR2 ANQGSEA. Trimming pared 7 bases from V and 7 bases from J, leaving 16 bases between. CDR3 length: 12 amino acids.